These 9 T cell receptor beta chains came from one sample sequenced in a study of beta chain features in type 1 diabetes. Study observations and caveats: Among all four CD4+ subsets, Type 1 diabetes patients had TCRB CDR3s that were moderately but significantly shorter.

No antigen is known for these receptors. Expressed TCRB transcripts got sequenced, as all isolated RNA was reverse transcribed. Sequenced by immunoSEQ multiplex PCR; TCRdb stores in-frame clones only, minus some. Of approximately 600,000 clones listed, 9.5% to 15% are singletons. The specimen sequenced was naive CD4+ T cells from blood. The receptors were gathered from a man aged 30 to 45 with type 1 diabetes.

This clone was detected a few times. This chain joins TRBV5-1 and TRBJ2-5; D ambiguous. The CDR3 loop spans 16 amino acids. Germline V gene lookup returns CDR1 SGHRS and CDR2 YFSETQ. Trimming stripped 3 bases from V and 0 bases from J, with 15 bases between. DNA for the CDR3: TGCGCCAGCAGCTCTTCGCCGGTTTTGAACCAAGAGACCCAGTACTTC. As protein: CASSSSPVLNQETQYF.

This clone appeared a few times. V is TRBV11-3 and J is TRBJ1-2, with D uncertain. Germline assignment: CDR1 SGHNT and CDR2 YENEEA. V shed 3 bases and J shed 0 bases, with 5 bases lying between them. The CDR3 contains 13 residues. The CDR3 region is CASSFVSNYGYTF. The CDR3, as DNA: TGTGCCAGCAGCTTTGTCTCTAACTATGGCTACACCTTC.

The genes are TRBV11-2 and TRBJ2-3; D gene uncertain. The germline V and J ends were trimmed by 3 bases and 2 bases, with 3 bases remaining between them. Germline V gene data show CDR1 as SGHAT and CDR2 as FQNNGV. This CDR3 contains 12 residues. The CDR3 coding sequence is TGTGCCAGCAGCTTCCACACAGATACGCAGTATTTT. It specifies CASSFHTDTQYF.

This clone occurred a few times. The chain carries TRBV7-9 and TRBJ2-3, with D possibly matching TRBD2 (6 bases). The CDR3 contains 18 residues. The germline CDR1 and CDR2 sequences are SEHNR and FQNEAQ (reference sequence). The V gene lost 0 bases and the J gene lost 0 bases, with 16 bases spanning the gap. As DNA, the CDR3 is TGTGCCAGCAGCTTAGCAGCGGGTGGGTTCCGAAGCACAGATACGCAGTATTTT. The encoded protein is CASSLAAGGFRSTDTQYF.

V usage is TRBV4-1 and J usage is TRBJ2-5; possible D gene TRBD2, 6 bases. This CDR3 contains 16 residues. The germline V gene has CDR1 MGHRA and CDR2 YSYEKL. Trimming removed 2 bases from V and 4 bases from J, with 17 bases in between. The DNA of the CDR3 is TGCGCCAGCAGCCAAAGGGGCCCGGGGGTCGCAGAGACCCAGTACTTC. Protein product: CASSQRGPGVAETQYF.

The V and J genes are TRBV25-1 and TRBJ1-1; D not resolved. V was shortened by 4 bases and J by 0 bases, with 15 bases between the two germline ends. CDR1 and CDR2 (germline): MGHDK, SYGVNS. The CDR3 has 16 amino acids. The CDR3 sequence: CASSGPGLLMNTEAFF. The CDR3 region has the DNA TGTGCCAGCAGTGGGCCCGGGCTCCTAATGAACACTGAAGCTTTCTTT. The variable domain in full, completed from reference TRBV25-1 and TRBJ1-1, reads EADIYQTPRYLVIGTGKKITLECSQTMGHDKMYWYQQDPGMELHLIHYSYGVNSTEKGDLSSESTVSRIRTEHFPLTLESARPSHTSQYLCASSGPGLLMNTEAFFGQGTRLTVV.

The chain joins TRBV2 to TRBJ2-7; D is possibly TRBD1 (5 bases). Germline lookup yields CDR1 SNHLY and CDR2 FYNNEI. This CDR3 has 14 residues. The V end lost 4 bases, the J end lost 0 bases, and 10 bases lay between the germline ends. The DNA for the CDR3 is TGTGCCAGCAGTGCAGACAGAACCTCCTACGAGCAGTACTTC. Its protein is CASSADRTSYEQYF.

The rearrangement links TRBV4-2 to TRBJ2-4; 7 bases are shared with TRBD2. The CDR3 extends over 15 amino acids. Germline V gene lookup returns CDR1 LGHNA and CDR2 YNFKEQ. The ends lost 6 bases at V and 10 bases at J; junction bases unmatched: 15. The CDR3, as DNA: TGTGCCAGCAGTTCGACGGGGGACTACATTAGTATTCAGTACTTC. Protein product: CASSSTGDYISIQYF.

CDR3 sequence reads: CASSSRTKYEQYF. The CDR3 bases are TGTGCCAGCAGTTCGCGGACTAAATACGAGCAGTACTTC. The chain couples TRBV6-6 to TRBJ2-7; TRBD2 is a possible D gene (6 bases). Germline CDR1 reads MNHNY; CDR2 reads SVGAGI (reference sequence). Trimming removed 4 bases at V and 4 bases at J, with 11 bases between. The CDR3 totals 13 residues.